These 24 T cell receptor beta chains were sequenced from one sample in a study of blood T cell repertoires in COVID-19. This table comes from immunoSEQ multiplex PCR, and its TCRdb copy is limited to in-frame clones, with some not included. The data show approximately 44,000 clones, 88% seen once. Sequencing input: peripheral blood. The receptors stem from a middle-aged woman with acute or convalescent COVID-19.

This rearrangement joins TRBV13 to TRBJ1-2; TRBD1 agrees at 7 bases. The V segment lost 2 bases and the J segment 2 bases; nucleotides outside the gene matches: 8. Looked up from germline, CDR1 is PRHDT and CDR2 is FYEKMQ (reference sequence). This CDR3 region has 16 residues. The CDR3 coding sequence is TGTGCCAGCAGCTTATCTCGACAGGGTCTCAACTATGGCTACACCTTC. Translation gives CASSLSRQGLNYGYTF.

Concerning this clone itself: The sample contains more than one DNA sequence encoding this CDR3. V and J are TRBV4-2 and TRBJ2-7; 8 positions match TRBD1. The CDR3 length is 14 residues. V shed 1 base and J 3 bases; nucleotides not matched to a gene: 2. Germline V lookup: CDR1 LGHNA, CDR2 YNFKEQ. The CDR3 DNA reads TGTGCCAGCAGCCAAGGACAGGGGAACTACGAGCAGTACTTC. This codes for CASSQGQGNYEQYF.

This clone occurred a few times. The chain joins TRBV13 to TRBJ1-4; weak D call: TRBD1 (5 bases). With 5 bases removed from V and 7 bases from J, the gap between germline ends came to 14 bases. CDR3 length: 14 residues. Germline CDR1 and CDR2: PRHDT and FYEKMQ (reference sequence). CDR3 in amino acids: CASSRGGTGEKLFF. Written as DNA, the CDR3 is TGTGCCAGCAGCCGGGGGGGTACCGGTGAAAAACTGTTTTTT. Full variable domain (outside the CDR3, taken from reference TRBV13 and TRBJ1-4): AAGVIQSPRHLIKEKRETATLKCYPIPRHDTVYWYQQGPGQDPQFLISFYEKMQSDKGSIPDRFSAQQFSDYHSELNMSSLELGDSALYFCASSRGGTGEKLFFGSGTQLSVL.

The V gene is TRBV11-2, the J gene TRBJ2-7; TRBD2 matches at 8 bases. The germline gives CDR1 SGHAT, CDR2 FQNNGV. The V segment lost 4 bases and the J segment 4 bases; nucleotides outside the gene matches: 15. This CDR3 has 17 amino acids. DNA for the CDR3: TGTGCCAGCAGCTCCCACTTAACGGGAGGGAGGGGATACGAGCAGTACTTC. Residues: CASSSHLTGGRGYEQYF.

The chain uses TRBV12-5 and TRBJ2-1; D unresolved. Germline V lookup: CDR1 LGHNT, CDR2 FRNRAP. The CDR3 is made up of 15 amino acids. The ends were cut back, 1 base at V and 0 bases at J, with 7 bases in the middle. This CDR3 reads CASGLGAASYNEQFF. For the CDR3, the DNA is TGTGCTAGTGGTTTGGGCGCGGCCTCCTACAATGAGCAGTTCTTC. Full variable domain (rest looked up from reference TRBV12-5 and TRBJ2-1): DARVTQTPRHKVTEMGQEVTMRCQPILGHNTVFWYRQTMMQGLELLAYFRNRAPLDDSGMPKDRFSAEMPDATLATLKIQPSEPRDSAVYFCASGLGAASYNEQFFGPGTRLTVL.

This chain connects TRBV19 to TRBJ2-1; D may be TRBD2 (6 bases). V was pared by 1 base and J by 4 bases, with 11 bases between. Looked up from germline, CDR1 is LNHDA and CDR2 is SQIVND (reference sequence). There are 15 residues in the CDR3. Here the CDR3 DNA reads TGTGCCAGTAGTATAGCCGCTAGCGAATACAATGAGCAGTTCTTC. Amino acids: CASSIAASEYNEQFF.

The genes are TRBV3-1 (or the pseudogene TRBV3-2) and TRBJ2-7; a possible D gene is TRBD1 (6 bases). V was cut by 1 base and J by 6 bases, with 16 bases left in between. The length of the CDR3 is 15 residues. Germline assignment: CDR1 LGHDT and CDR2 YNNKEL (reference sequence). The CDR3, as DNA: TGTGCCAGCAGCCAAGGGGCAGTCCCCAGGGGCGAGCAGTACTTC. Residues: CASSQGAVPRGEQYF.

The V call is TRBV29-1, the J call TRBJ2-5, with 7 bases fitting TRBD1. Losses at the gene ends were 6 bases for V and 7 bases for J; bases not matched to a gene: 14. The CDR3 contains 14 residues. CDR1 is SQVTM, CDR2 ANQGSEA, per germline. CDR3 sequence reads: CSVVETGKFGTQYF. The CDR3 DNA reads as TGCAGCGTAGTGGAGACAGGGAAGTTCGGGACCCAGTACTTC.

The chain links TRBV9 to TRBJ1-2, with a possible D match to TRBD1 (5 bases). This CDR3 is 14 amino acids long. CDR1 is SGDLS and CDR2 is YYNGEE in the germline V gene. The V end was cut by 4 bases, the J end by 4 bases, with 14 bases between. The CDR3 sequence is CASSPGGLGYGYTF. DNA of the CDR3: TGTGCCAGCAGCCCTGGGGGGTTGGGCTATGGCTACACCTTC.

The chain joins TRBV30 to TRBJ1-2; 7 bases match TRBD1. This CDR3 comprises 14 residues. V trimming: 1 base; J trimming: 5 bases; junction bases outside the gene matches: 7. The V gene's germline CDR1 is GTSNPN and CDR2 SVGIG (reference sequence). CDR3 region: CAWSELGTEYGYTF. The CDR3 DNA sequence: TGTGCCTGGAGTGAACTTGGGACAGAATATGGCTACACCTTC.

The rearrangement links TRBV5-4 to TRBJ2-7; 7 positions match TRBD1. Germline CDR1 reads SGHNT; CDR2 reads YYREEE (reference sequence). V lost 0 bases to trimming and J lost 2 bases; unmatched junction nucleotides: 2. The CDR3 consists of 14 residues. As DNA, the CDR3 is TGTGCCAGCAGCTTGGACAGGGGACCCTACGAGCAGTACTTC. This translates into CASSLDRGPYEQYF. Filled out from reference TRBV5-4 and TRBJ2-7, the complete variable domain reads ETGVTQSPTHLIKTRGQQVTLRCSSQSGHNTVSWYQQALGQGPQFIFQYYREEENGRGNFPPRFSGLQFPNYSSELNVNALELDDSALYLCASSLDRGPYEQYFGPGTRLTVT.

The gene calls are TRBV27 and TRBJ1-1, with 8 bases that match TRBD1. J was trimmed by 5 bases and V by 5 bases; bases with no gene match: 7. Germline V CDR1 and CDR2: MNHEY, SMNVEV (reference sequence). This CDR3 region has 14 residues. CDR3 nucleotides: TGTGCCAGCAGTCCGCGGGACAGGATGACTGAAGCTTTCTTT. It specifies CASSPRDRMTEAFF.

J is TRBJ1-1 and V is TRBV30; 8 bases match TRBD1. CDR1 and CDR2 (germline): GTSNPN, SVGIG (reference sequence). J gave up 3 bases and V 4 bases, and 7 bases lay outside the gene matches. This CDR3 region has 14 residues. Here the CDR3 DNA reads TGTGCCTGGAATAGACAGGGGCCAGACACTGAAGCTTTCTTT. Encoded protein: CAWNRQGPDTEAFF.

The CDR3 DNA reads TGTGCCAGTAACCTCGGACAGCCACCCAACTATGGCTACACCTTC. Encoded protein: CASNLGQPPNYGYTF. V usage is TRBV19 and J usage is TRBJ1-2, with TRBD1 as a possible D gene (6 bases). The CDR3 has 15 amino acids. Per the germline V gene, CDR1 is LNHDA and CDR2 is SQIVND (reference sequence). Trimming stripped 7 bases from V and 2 bases from J, with 17 bases between.

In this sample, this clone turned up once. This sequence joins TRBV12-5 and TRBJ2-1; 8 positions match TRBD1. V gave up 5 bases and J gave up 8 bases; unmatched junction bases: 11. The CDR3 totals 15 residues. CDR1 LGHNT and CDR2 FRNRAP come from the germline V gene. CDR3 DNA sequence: TGTGCTAGTGGTCTCGGGACAGGTTCCTTGGATGAGCAGTTCTTC. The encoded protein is CASGLGTGSLDEQFF.

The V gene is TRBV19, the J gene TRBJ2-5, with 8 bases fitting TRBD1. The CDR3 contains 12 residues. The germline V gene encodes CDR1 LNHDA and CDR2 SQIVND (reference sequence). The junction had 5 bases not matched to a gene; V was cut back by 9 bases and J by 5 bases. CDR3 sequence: CASGDRGETQYF. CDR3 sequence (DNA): TGTGCCAGCGGCGACAGGGGTGAGACCCAGTACTTC.

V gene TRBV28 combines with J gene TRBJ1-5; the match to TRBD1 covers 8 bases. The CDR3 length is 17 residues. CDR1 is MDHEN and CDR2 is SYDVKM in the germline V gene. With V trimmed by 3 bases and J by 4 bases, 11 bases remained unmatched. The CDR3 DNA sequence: TGTGCCAGCAGTTTGTCGAGGGGACAGGTGTTTAATCAGCCCCAGCATTTT. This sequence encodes CASSLSRGQVFNQPQHF. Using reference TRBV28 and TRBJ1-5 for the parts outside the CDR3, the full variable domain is DVKVTQSSRYLVKRTGEKVFLECVQDMDHENMFWYRQDPGLGLRLIYFSYDVKMKEKGDIPEGYSVSREKKERFSLILESASTNQTSMYLCASSLSRGQVFNQPQHFGDGTRLSIL.

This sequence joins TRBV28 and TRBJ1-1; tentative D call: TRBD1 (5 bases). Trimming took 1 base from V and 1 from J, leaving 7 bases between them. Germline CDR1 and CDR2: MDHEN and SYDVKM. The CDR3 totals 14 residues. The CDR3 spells CASSLYTGNTEAFF. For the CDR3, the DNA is TGTGCCAGCAGTTTATATACAGGGAACACTGAAGCTTTCTTT.

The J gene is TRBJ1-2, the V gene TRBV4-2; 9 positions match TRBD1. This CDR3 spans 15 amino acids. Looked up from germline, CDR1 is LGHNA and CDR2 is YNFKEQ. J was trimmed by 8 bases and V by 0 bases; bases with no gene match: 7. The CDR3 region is CASSQETGGEWGYTF. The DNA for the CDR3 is TGTGCCAGCAGCCAAGAAACAGGGGGCGAGTGGGGCTACACCTTC.

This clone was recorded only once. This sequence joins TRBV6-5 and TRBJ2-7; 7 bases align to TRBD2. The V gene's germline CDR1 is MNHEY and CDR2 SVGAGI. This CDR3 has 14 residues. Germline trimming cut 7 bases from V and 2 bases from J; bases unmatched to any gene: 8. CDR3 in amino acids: CASNSLGGAYEQYF. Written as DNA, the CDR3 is TGTGCCAGCAACTCGCTGGGGGGGGCCTACGAGCAGTACTTC.

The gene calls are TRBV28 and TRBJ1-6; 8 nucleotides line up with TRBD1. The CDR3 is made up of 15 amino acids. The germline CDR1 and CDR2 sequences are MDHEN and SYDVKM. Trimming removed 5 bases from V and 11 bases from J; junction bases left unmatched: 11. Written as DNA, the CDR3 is TGTGCCAGCAGTGATACCCGGACAGGGCTAACACCCCTCCACTTT. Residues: CASSDTRTGLTPLHF.

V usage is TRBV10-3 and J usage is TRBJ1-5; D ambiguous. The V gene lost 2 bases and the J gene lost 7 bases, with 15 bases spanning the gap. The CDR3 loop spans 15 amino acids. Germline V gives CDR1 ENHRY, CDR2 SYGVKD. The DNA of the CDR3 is TGTGCCATCAGTGAGGATGGCTCATACGGGCAGCCCCAGCATTTT. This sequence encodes CAISEDGSYGQPQHF.

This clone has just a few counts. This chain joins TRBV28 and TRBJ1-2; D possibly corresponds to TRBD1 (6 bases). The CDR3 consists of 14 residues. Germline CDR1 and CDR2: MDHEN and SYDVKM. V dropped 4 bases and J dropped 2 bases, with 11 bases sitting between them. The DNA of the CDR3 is TGTGCCAGCAGTTCGACAGACAGGAACTATGGCTACACCTTC. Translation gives CASSSTDRNYGYTF.

For the CDR3, the DNA is TGTGCCAGTAGTCCGTGGCCACCCGGGGAGCTGTTTTTT. Its protein is CASSPWPPGELFF. The chain joins TRBV19 to TRBJ2-2; no firm D call. Trimming left V 5 bases short and J 6 bases short, with 10 bases between. Germline-derived CDR1 and CDR2 are LNHDA and SQIVND (reference sequence). This CDR3 is built from 13 residues.